This T cell receptor (beta chain) is from a study of radiotherapy plus CTLA-4 blockade in lung cancer (dated by TCRdb to between 2018 and 2020). Concerning the study at large: Among the enrolled patients, under 20% had an objective response, and about 30% reached disease control. The paper's findings and limits, for the study overall: Increased serum interferon-beta after radiation, together with early dynamic changes in blood T cell clones, were reported to be the strongest predictors of response. TCR clones derived from tumors expanded in peripheral blood after treatment with radiotherapy and ipilimumab.

The CDR3, cysteine through phenylalanine, is 13 amino acids long. Just CDR3 DNA is preserved here, 39 bases in frame from base 1. V is pared back by 2 bases and J by 12 bases, with 17 bases lying between the germline termini. The germline V gene yields SGHTS for CDR1 and YDEGEE for CDR2. Library preparation was by the immunoSEQ multiplex PCR assay. TCRdb took this table from immuneACCESS and kept in-frame rearrangements with V and J called. Such tables lack part of the clones; where checked against another copy, unresolved V genes explain under half of the gap, and the rest is unexplained. This sample lists tens of thousands of clones; roughly four fifths were detected once. The ten largest clones capture 0.75% to 0.85% of the sample. Points on this clone: What this receptor recognizes is not known. Per-base quality was not reported, and no clone a single base away is much larger than it.

In this study, focal radiation therapy paired with CTLA-4 blockade (ipilimumab) was tested in patients who had chemo-refractory metastatic non-small-cell lung cancer. The sequencing here drew on peripheral blood, taken from a patient treated with radiotherapy plus ipilimumab. The clonotype comes from a human donor with non-small cell lung cancer who had stable disease on radiotherapy plus ipilimumab. The chain couples TRBV5-8 to TRBJ1-1, and possibly TRBD1, on 5 matching bases. The DNA reads TGTGCCAGCAGCTTTTCGAACACCAGGGTGACTTTCTTT. It translates to CASSFSNTRVTFF.